This T cell receptor (beta chain) was identified during a study of T cell repertoires in cytomegalovirus infection. Turning to the study itself: Peptides in the study included HLA-C-restricted and HLA-B-restricted CMV epitopes. Matching HLA type, along with CMV infection, was indicated by public TCR beta signatures. Study conclusions and caveats: There were HLA-C-restricted CMV-specific TCR beta clonotypes dominating the ex vivo response.

The CDR3 has 13 residues. Germline lookup yields CDR1 LNHDA and CDR2 SQIVND (reference sequence). Trimming shortened V by 8 bases and J by 11 bases, and 19 bases separated the two germline ends. This clonotype has more than one count but fewer than ten. Its antigen is as yet unknown. TCRdb analysed the reads with MiXCR anew, one entry per CDR3 protein. This table has approximately 910,000 distinct CDR3 sequences, less than 35% appearing once. The source material was cultured CD8+ T cells from PBMCs, sampled from culture after CMV antigen stimulation. The genes are TRBV19 and TRBJ1-5, with a tentative D call TRBD1 (6 bases). The TCR comes from a human donor in good health (CMV status not recorded). Some clones in this sample may be carry-over from other donors' samples. CDR3 loop: CASVGAGARAQHF. CDR3 nucleotides: TGTGCCAGTGTCGGGGCAGGGGCGCGGGCCCAGCATTTT.